One and the same sample provided the 24 T cell receptor beta chains below, sequenced in a study of CD8 T cells in ankylosing spondylitis. MiXCR, applied by TCRdb to the 5' RACE reads, yields one record per CDR3 protein. The sample lists around 150,000 distinct CDR3 sequences, around two fifths occurring once. Sample: synovial fluid, either unsorted or a sorted T cell fraction (not recorded which). The receptors shown here come from a male donor with ankylosing spondylitis.

This clonotype was observed a single time. The chain couples TRBV5-1 to TRBJ2-3; D perhaps matches TRBD2 (6 bases). CDR3 length: 16 amino acids. The germline V and J ends were trimmed by 2 bases and 1 base, with 14 bases remaining between them. CDR1 and CDR2 from the germline V gene are SGHRS and YFSETQ. This CDR3 is CASSFLAQTRTDTQYF. The CDR3 nucleotides are TGCGCCAGCAGCTTCCTAGCGCAAACCCGCACAGATACGCAGTATTTT.

This clonotype showed up many times. The V and J genes are TRBV7-9 and TRBJ1-2, with 8 bases lining up with TRBD1. Per germline, CDR1 SEHNR and CDR2 FQNEAQ (reference sequence). The CDR3 is 15 residues long. The J segment lost 4 bases and the V segment lost 0 bases, leaving 4 bases of the junction unmatched. The CDR3 DNA is TGTGCCAGCAGCTTAGCCGGACAGGGAAGCTATGGCTACACCTTC. Protein sequence: CASSLAGQGSYGYTF.

The chain joins TRBV6-1 to TRBJ1-5; 9 bases map to TRBD1. CDR3 length: 15 amino acids. J was trimmed by 6 bases and V by 5 bases; bases with no gene match: 8. From germline, CDR1 is MNHNS and CDR2 SASEGT. CDR3 loop: CASSSQTGGTQPQHF. The CDR3 DNA reads as TGTGCCAGCAGTAGCCAGACAGGGGGGACTCAGCCCCAGCATTTT.

The chain links TRBV29-1 to TRBJ1-1; 8 bases are a match to TRBD1. The germline CDR1 and CDR2 sequences are SQVTM and ANQGSEA. J gave up 0 bases and V 4 bases, and 19 bases lay outside the gene matches. This CDR3 region has 19 residues. CDR3 DNA sequence: TGCAGCGTTGTGTTGTTTGGGGCCGGGACAGGATATCTGAACACTGAAGCTTTCTTT. Amino acid sequence: CSVVLFGAGTGYLNTEAFF.

The CDR3 nucleotides are TGCAGTGCTAAACTCGCGGGGTCCCACTATGGCTACACCTTC. Amino acid sequence: CSAKLAGSHYGYTF. The V and J genes are TRBV20-1 and TRBJ1-2; D remains unclear. V lost 4 bases and J lost 3, with 15 bases in between. This CDR3 is 14 amino acids long. Germline V gives CDR1 DFQATT, CDR2 SNEGSKA (reference sequence).

J is TRBJ1-5 and V is TRBV28; TRBD1 aligns across 8 bases. The CDR3 is made up of 15 amino acids. Trimming took 7 bases from V and 6 from J; bases not matched to a gene: 11. Germline assignment: CDR1 MDHEN and CDR2 SYDVKM. The CDR3 nucleotides are TGTGCCAGCACCCATCCGGACAGGGCGGGTCAGCCCCAGCATTTT. It specifies CASTHPDRAGQPQHF. Full variable domain (remainder filled in from reference TRBV28 and TRBJ1-5): DVKVTQSSRYLVKRTGEKVFLECVQDMDHENMFWYRQDPGLGLRLIYFSYDVKMKEKGDIPEGYSVSREKKERFSLILESASTNQTSMYLCASTHPDRAGQPQHFGDGTRLSIL.

The rearrangement links TRBV15 to TRBJ2-2; 7 nucleotides agree with TRBD2. The CDR3 totals 17 residues. The germline V gene encodes CDR1 LNHNV and CDR2 YYDKDF (reference sequence). Trimming at V came to 0 bases and at J to 6 bases, leaving 10 bases not matched to a gene. CDR3 amino acids: CATSRDGRVGKAGELFF. The CDR3, as DNA: TGTGCCACCAGCAGAGATGGGAGGGTCGGAAAGGCCGGGGAGCTGTTTTTT.

There are a few counts of this clonotype. The rearrangement uses TRBV7-9 and TRBJ2-4; the D call may be TRBD1 or TRBD2 (5 bases each). The CDR3 is 17 residues long. Germline lookup yields CDR1 SEHNR and CDR2 FQNEAQ (reference sequence). Trimming shortened V by 1 base and J by 6 bases, and 19 bases separated the two germline ends. The CDR3 DNA is TGTGCCAGCAGCTTAGTCTTTAAAAGATCGGGACCAAACATTCAGTACTTC. This encodes CASSLVFKRSGPNIQYF.

The CDR3 protein is CASSQVGGLAAYNEQFF. The DNA for the CDR3 is TGCGCCAGCAGCCAAGTCGGGGGACTAGCGGCCTACAATGAGCAGTTCTTC. The J gene is TRBJ2-1, the V gene TRBV4-3, with 11 nucleotides matching TRBD2. V dropped 1 base and J dropped 2; count of bases not matched to a gene: 4. CDR1 is LGHNA and CDR2 is YSLEER in the germline V gene. CDR3 length: 17 residues.

This clonotype was counted a few times. The gene calls are TRBV10-3 and TRBJ2-3, with a tentative D call TRBD1 (5 bases). This CDR3 region has 17 residues. The germline gives CDR1 ENHRY, CDR2 SYGVKD. Trimming took 4 bases from V and 0 from J, leaving 17 bases between them. The CDR3 DNA reads as TGTGCCATCAGTGCCTCGACAGAAGGACCTAGCACAGATACGCAGTATTTT. Translation gives CAISASTEGPSTDTQYF.

This clonotype was seen ten or more times. The chain is built from TRBV15 and TRBJ2-1; possibly TRBD1 for D (6 bases). The CDR3 totals 16 residues. Trimming stripped 2 bases from V and 6 bases from J, with 17 bases between. CDR1 and CDR2 from the germline V gene are LNHNV and YYDKDF (reference sequence). The CDR3 nucleotides are TGTGCCACCAGCAGACCCACAGGGTGGAATAGCAATGAGCAGTTCTTC. Protein: CATSRPTGWNSNEQFF.

This clonotype was counted ten times or more. This chain connects TRBV7-9 to TRBJ2-7; D unresolved. Germline values: CDR1 SEHNR, CDR2 FQNEAQ (reference sequence). The V and J ends lost 6 bases and 7 bases respectively, with 16 bases between them. This CDR3 comprises 13 residues. For the CDR3, the DNA is TGTGCCAGCAGTATTTCCCTAACTGGGGAGCAGTACTTC. Encoded protein: CASSISLTGEQYF.

This clonotype was seen ten or more times. V is TRBV5-6 and J is TRBJ2-2; no clear D gene. The CDR3 spans 12 residues. V was clipped by 2 bases and J by 6 bases, with 5 bases between them. The germline gives CDR1 SGHDT, CDR2 YYEEEE. CDR3 coding DNA: TGTGCCAGCAGCTTACAATCCGGGGAGCTGTTTTTT. Its translation: CASSLQSGELFF.

The rearrangement joins TRBV6-1 to TRBJ2-7; 7 bases align to TRBD1. The V and J ends lost 7 bases and 2 bases, in that order; junction bases with no gene match: 5. The CDR3 runs to 13 residues. The germline gives CDR1 MNHNS, CDR2 SASEGT. The CDR3 region is CASTRDSPYEQYF. CDR3 DNA: TGTGCCAGCACCCGGGACAGTCCCTACGAGCAGTACTTC.

The V and J genes are TRBV6-2 or TRBV6-3 and TRBJ1-1, with D perhaps matching TRBD1 (5 bases). The CDR3 sequence is 16 residues long. Looked up from germline, CDR1 is MNHEY and CDR2 is SVGEGT. Trimming removed 5 bases at V and 0 bases at J, with 16 bases between. The CDR3 region has the DNA TGTGCCAGCAGTGCCAGTCGGGGGATCATGAACACTGAAGCTTTCTTT. Translation: CASSASRGIMNTEAFF.

The V call is TRBV28, the J call TRBJ2-2, with 8 nucleotides matching TRBD1. From germline, CDR1 is MDHEN and CDR2 SYDVKM. After removal of 5 bases from V and 3 bases from J, the junction contained 8 bases not matched to a gene. This CDR3 spans 16 amino acids. The CDR3 protein is CASSTVLRGHTGELFF. CDR3 nucleotides: TGTGCCAGCAGTACAGTGCTCAGGGGGCACACCGGGGAGCTGTTTTTT.

This clonotype was detected a few times. The genes are TRBV7-9 and TRBJ2-5, with D perhaps matching TRBD1 (6 bases). The CDR3 runs 15 residues. Between the trimmed V and J ends, which lost 3 bases and 1 base, there was a span of 12 bases. Per germline, CDR1 SEHNR and CDR2 FQNEAQ (reference sequence). This CDR3 reads CASSFNREPQETQYF. The CDR3 nucleotides are TGTGCCAGCAGCTTTAACAGGGAGCCCCAAGAGACCCAGTACTTC.

The chain joins TRBV6-5 to TRBJ2-2; no clear D. CDR1 is MNHEY and CDR2 is SVGAGI in the germline V gene. This CDR3 has 15 amino acids. Deletions cut 2 bases from V and 3 bases from J, with 10 bases between. For the CDR3, the DNA is TGTGCCAGCAGTTACGGCCGAGAGCACACCGGGGAGCTGTTTTTT. Its translation is CASSYGREHTGELFF.

This clonotype was counted only a few times. The chain joins TRBV5-1 to TRBJ1-1; the match to TRBD1 covers 7 bases. J gave up 1 base and V 2 bases, and 8 bases lay outside the gene matches. This CDR3 is 16 amino acids long. CDR1 and CDR2 from the germline V gene are SGHRS and YFSETQ. CDR3 bases: TGCGCCAGCAGCTTTAGCCACAGGGGACGGAACACTGAAGCTTTCTTT. Residues: CASSFSHRGRNTEAFF.

This clonotype was picked up a small number of times. The chain is built from TRBV4-3 and TRBJ1-1; D is unresolved. V dropped 0 bases and J dropped 1 base, with 9 bases sitting between them. CDR3 length equals 15 residues. Germline V gives CDR1 LGHNA, CDR2 YSLEER. CDR3 in amino acids: CASSQEEPPNTEAFF. The CDR3 nucleotides read TGCGCCAGCAGCCAAGAGGAACCGCCGAACACTGAAGCTTTCTTT.

The chain combines TRBV9 with TRBJ2-1; D is possibly TRBD1 or TRBD2 (5 bases each). The length of the CDR3 is 17 residues. Germline-derived CDR1 and CDR2 are SGDLS and YYNGEE. V was shortened by 0 bases and J by 5 bases, with 18 bases between the two germline ends. The CDR3 DNA sequence: TGTGCCAGCAGCGTAGCCGTTCGGGACCAGCCCCACAATGAGCAGTTCTTC. Amino acid sequence: CASSVAVRDQPHNEQFF.

With regard to this clonotype: A read error is possible here, since a much larger clone lies one base away. The chain is built from TRBV7-9 and TRBJ2-1, with TRBD2 identical over 10 bases. Germline V lookup: CDR1 SEHNR, CDR2 FQNEAQ (reference sequence). CDR3 size: 14 residues. J was trimmed by 6 bases and V by 2 bases; bases with no gene match: 1. The CDR3 DNA reads as TGTGCCAGCAGCTTACTAGCGGGAGCCAATGAGCAGTTCTTC. It codes for CASSLLAGANEQFF.

This clonotype showed up just once. The chain carries TRBV4-1 and TRBJ2-2; possibly TRBD2 for D (5 bases). V dropped 0 bases and J dropped 4 bases, with 24 bases sitting between them. This CDR3 region has 20 residues. The germline gives CDR1 MGHRA, CDR2 YSYEKL. In DNA form, the CDR3 reads TGCGCCAGCAGCCAAGACCTTTGGCGGGCCCCGTTTTTGCGCACCGGGGAGCTGTTTTTT. Translated, it gives CASSQDLWRAPFLRTGELFF.

The V gene is TRBV12-3 or TRBV12-4, the J gene TRBJ1-3, with 8 bases fitting TRBD1. The J segment lost 5 bases and the V segment lost 4 bases, leaving 4 bases of the junction unmatched. The CDR3 loop spans 14 amino acids. CDR3 bases: TGTGCCAGCAGTTCCGACAGGGGAAGAAACACCATATATTTT. It is translated as CASSSDRGRNTIYF.